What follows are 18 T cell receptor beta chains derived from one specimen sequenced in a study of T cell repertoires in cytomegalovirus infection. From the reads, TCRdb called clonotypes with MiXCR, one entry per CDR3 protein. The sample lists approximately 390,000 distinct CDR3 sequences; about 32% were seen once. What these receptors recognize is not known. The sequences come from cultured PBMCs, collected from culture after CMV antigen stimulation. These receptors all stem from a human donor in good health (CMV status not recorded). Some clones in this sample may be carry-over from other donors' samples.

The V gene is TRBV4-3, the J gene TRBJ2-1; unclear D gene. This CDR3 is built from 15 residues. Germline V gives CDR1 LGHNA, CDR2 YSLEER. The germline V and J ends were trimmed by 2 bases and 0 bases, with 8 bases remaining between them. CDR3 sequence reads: CASSQSAPSYNEQFF. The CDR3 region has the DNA TGCGCCAGCAGCCAAAGCGCGCCCTCCTACAATGAGCAGTTCTTC.

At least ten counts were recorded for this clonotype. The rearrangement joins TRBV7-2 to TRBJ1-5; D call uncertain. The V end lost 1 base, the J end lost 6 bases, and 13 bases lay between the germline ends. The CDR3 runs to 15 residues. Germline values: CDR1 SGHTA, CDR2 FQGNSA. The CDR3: CASSLGVQNLQPQHF. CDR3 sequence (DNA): TGTGCCAGCAGCTTAGGGGTCCAGAACCTTCAGCCCCAGCATTTT.

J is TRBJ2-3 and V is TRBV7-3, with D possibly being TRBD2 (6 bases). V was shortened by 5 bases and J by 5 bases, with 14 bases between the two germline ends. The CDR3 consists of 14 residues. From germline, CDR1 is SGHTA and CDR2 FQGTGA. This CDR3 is CASSPNTGRDTQYF. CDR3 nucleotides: TGTGCCAGCAGCCCCAACACCGGGAGAGATACGCAGTATTTT.

Here the CDR3 DNA reads TGTGCCAGCAAGCCGGGAGGTCCCCCCTACGAGCAGTACTTC. Its translation is CASKPGGPPYEQYF. The V gene is TRBV28, the J gene TRBJ2-7, with TRBD2 matching over 7 bases. The CDR3 sequence is 14 residues long. Germline loops: CDR1 MDHEN, CDR2 SYDVKM. V shed 7 bases and J 2 bases; nucleotides not matched to a gene: 8. The complete variable domain, with remaining parts taken from reference TRBV28 and TRBJ2-7, reads DVKVTQSSRYLVKRTGEKVFLECVQDMDHENMFWYRQDPGLGLRLIYFSYDVKMKEKGDIPEGYSVSREKKERFSLILESASTNQTSMYLCASKPGGPPYEQYFGPGTRLTVT.

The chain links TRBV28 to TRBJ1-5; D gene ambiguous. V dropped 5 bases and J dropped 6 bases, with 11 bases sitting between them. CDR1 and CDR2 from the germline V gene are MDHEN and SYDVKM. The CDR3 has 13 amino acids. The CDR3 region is CASSLLPPQPQHF. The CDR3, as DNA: TGTGCCAGCAGTCTCCTACCCCCTCAGCCCCAGCATTTT.

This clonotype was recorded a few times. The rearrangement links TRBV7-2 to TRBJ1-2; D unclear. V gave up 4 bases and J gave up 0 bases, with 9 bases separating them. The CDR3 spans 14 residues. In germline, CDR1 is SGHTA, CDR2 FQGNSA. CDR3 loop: CASSYHDPNYGYTF. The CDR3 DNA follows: TGTGCCAGCAGCTATCACGATCCTAACTATGGCTACACCTTC.

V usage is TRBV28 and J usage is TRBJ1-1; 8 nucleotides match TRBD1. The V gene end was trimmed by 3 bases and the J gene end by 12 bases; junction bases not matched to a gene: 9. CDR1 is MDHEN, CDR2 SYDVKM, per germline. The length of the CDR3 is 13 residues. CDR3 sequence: CASSFQGARTTFF. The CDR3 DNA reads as TGTGCCAGCAGTTTCCAGGGGGCGCGTACGACTTTCTTT. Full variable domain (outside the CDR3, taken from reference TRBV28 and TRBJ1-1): DVKVTQSSRYLVKRTGEKVFLECVQDMDHENMFWYRQDPGLGLRLIYFSYDVKMKEKGDIPEGYSVSREKKERFSLILESASTNQTSMYLCASSFQGARTTFFGQGTRLTVV.

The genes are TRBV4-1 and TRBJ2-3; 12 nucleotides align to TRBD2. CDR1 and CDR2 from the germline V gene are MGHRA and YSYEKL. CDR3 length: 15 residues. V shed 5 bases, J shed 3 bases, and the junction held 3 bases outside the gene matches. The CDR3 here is CASSAGLAGTDTQYF. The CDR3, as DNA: TGCGCCAGCAGCGCTGGACTAGCGGGAACAGATACGCAGTATTTT.

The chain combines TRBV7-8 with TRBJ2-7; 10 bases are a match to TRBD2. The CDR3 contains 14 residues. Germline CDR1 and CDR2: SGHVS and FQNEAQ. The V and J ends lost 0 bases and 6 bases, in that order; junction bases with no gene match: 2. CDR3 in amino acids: CASSLARTSGEQYV. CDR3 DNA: TGTGCCAGCAGCTTAGCGCGGACTAGCGGCGAGCAGTACGTC.

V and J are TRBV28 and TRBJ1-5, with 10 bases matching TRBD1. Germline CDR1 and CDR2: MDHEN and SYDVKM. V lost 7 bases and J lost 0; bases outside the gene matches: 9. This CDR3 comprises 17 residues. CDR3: CASITRDRGLSNQPQHF. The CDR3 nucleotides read TGTGCCAGCATCACCCGGGACAGGGGCCTTAGCAATCAGCCCCAGCATTTT.

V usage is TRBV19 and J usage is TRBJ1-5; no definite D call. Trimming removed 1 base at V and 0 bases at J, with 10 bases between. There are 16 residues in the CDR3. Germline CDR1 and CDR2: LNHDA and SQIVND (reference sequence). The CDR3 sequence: CASSIGGFNSNQPQHF. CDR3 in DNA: TGTGCCAGTAGTATAGGAGGGTTCAATAGCAATCAGCCCCAGCATTTT.

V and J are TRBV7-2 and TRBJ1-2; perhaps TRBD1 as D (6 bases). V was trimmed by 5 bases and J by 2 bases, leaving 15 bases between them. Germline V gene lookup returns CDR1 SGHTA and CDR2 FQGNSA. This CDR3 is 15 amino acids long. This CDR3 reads CASSPGGVLNYGYTF. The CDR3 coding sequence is TGTGCCAGCAGCCCGGGGGGCGTACTAAACTATGGCTACACCTTC.

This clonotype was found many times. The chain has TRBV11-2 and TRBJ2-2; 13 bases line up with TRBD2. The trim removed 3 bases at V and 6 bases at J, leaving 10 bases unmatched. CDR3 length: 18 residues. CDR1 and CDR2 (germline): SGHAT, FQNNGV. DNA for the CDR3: TGTGCCAGCAGCTTTGGACTAGCGGGAGTGGTAGGCTCCGGGGAGCTGTTTTTT. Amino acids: CASSFGLAGVVGSGELFF. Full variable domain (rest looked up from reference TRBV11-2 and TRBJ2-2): EAGVAQSPRYKIIEKRQSVAFWCNPISGHATLYWYQQILGQGPKLLIQFQNNGVVDDSQLPKDRFSAERLKGVDSTLKIQPAKLEDSAVYLCASSFGLAGVVGSGELFFGEGSRLTVL.

CDR3 nucleotide sequence: TGTGCCAGCAGTCTGGGGACAGGGATGACTGAAGCTTTCTTT. It specifies CASSLGTGMTEAFF. This sequence joins TRBV7-9 and TRBJ1-1; 9 bases match TRBD1. Germline V lookup: CDR1 SEHNR, CDR2 FQNEAQ (reference sequence). CDR3 length: 14 residues. V shed 6 bases, J shed 5 bases, and the junction held 7 bases outside the gene matches. Full variable domain (rest looked up from reference TRBV7-9 and TRBJ1-1): DTGVSQNPRHKITKRGQNVTFRCDPISEHNRLYWYRQTLGQGPEFLTYFQNEAQLEKSRLLSDRFSAERPKGSFSTLEIQRTEQGDSAMYLCASSLGTGMTEAFFGQGTRLTVV.

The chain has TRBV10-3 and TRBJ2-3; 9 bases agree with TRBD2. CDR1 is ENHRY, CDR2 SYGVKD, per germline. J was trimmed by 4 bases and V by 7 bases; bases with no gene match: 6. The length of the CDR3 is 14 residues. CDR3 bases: TGTGCCATCACCTTTAGCGGGAGCGCAGATACGCAGTATTTT. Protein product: CAITFSGSADTQYF.

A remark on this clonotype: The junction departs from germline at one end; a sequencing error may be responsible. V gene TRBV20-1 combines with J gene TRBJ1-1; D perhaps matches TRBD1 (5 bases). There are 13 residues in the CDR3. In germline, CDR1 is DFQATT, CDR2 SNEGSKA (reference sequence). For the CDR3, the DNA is TGCAGTGCTAGTACGGGACTGAACACTGAATCTTTCTTT. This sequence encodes CSASTGLNTESFF.

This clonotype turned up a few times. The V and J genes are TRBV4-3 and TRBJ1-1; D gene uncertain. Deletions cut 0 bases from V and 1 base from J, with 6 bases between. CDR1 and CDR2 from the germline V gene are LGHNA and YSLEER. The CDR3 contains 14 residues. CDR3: CASSQEPENTEAFF. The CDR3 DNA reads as TGCGCCAGCAGCCAAGAACCCGAGAACACTGAAGCTTTCTTT.

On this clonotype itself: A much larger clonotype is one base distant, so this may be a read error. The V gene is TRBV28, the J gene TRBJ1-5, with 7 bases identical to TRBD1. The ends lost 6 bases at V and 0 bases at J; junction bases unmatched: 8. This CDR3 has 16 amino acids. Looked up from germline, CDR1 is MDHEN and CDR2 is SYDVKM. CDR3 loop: CASSPGTDYSNQPQHF. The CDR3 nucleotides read TGTGCCAGCAGCCCCGGGACAGATTATAGCAATCAGCCCCAGCATTTT.